This T cell receptor (beta chain) was found in a study of blood T cell repertoires in COVID-19. For the study at large: The United States, Italy and Spain supplied acute and convalescent COVID-19 samples. T cells, B-cell-depleted T cells, or PBMCs supplied cDNA or gDNA.

This CDR3 contains 11 residues. Between the trimmed V and J ends, which lost 0 bases and 12 bases, there was a span of 9 bases. Per germline, CDR1 DFQATT and CDR2 SNEGSKA (reference sequence). In the original workflow: Reference gene primer amplification in the assay estimated nucleated cell counts. Sequencing was performed with immunoSEQ multiplex PCR; in TCRdb, only in-frame clones are kept and a portion is missing. The V and J calls and the clone size are those of that table, but D and trimming were determined from the DNA. The sample carries 110,000 to 150,000 clones, under 85% recorded once. The chain carries TRBV20-1 and TRBJ2-1; the D gene is possibly TRBD1 (5 bases). Input material: peripheral blood. This TCR came from a human donor in a cohort sampled during active COVID-19. CDR3 sequence (DNA): TGCAGTGCTAGAGATTGGGGCGGGCAGTTCTTC. It yields the protein CSARDWGGQFF.